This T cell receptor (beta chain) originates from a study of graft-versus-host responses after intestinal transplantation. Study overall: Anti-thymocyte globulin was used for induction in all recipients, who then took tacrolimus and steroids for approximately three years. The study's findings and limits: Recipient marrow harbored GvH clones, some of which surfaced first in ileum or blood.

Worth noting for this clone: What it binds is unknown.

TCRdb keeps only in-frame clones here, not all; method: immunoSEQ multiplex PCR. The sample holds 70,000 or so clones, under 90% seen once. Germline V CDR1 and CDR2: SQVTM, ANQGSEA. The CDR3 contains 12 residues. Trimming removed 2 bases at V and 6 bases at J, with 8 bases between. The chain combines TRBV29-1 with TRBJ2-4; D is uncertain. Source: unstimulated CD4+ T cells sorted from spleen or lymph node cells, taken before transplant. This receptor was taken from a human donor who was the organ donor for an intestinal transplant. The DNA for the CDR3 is TGCAGCGTTGAATGGGCCCGAAACATTCAGTACTTC. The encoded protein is CSVEWARNIQYF.